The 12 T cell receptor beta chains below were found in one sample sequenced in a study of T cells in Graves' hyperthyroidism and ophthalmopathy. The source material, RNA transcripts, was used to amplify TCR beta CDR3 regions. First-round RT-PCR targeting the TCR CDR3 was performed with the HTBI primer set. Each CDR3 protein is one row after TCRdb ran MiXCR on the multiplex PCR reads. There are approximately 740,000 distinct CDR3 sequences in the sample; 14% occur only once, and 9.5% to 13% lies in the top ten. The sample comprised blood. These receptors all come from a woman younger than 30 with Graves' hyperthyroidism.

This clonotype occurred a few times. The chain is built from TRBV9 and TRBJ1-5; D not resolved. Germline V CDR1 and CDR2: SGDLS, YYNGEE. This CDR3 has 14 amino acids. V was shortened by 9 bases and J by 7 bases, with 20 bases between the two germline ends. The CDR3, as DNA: TGTGCCACCCTGGGAGTTAATCCGAGGCAGCCCCAGCATTTT. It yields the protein CATLGVNPRQPQHF.

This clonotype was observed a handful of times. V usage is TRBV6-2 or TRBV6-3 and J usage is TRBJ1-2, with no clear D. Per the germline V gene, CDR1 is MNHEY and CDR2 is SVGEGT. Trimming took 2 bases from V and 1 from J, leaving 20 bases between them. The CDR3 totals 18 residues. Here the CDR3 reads CASSYAWASTRFNYGYTF. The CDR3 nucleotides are TGTGCCAGCAGTTACGCCTGGGCCTCCACCCGCTTTAACTATGGCTACACCTTC.

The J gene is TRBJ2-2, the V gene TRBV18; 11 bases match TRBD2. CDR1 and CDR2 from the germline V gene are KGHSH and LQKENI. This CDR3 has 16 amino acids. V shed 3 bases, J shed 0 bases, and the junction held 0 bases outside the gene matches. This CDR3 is CASSPTSGTNTGELFF. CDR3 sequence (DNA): TGTGCCAGCTCACCGACTAGCGGGACGAACACCGGGGAGCTGTTTTTT.

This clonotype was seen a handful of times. Written as DNA, the CDR3 is TGTGCCAGCAGCCTGGGTCCGTTCTCCTACAATGAGCAGTTCTTC. Translation: CASSLGPFSYNEQFF. The rearrangement uses TRBV11-1 and TRBJ2-1; D is uncertain. Between the trimmed V and J ends, which lost 5 bases and 0 bases, there was a span of 11 bases. Germline V gene sequence: CDR1 SGHAT, CDR2 FQDESV (reference sequence). This CDR3 comprises 15 residues.

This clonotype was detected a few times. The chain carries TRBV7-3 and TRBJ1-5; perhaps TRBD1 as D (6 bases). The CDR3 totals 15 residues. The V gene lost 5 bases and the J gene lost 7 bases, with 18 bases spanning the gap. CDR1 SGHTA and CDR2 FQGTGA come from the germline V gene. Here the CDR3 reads CASSLDGGAGQPQHF. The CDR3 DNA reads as TGTGCCAGCAGCCTGGACGGGGGCGCAGGCCAGCCCCAGCATTTT.

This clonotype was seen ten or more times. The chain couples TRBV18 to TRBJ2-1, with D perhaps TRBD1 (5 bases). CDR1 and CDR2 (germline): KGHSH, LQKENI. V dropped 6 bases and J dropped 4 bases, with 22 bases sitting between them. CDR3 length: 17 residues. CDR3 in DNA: TGTGCCAGCTCCCCGAACAGGCTGGGTAATTCTTACAATGAGCAGTTCTTC. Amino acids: CASSPNRLGNSYNEQFF.

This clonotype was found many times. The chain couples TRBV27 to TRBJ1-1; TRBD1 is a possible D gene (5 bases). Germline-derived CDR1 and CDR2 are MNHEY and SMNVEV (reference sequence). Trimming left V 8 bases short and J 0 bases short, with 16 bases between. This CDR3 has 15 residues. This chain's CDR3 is CASAPPTALNTEAFF. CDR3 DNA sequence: TGTGCCAGCGCTCCGCCGACAGCCTTGAACACTGAAGCTTTCTTT.

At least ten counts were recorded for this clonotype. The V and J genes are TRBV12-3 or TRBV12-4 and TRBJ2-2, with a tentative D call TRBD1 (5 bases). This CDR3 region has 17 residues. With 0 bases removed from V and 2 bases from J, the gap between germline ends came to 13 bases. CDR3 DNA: TGTGCCAGCAGTTTAGCCACTGGTAGGGGTAACACCGGGGAGCTGTTTTTT. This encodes CASSLATGRGNTGELFF.

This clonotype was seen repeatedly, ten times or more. The CDR3 sequence is CASSADGNNEQFF. The CDR3 DNA follows: TGTGCCAGCAGCGCAGACGGTAACAATGAGCAGTTCTTC. The gene calls are TRBV3-1 and TRBJ2-1; the D is unclear. Trimming pared 5 bases from V and 5 bases from J, leaving 10 bases between. This CDR3 comprises 13 residues. From germline, CDR1 is LGHDT and CDR2 YNNKEL (reference sequence).

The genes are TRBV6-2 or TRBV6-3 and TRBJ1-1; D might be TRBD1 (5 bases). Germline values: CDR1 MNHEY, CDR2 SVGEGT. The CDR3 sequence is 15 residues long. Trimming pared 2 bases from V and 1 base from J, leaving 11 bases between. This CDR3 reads CASSYAEGQNTEAFF. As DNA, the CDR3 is TGTGCCAGCAGTTACGCGGAAGGACAGAACACTGAAGCTTTCTTT.

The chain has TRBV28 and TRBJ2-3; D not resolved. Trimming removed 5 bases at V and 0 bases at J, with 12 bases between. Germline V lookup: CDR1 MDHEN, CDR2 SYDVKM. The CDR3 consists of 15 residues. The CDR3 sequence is CASSARFGSTDTQYF. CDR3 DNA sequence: TGTGCCAGCAGTGCCAGGTTCGGAAGCACAGATACGCAGTATTTT.

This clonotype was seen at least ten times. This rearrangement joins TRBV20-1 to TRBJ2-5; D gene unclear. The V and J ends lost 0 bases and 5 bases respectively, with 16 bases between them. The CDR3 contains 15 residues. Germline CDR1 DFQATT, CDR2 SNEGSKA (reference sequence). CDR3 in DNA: TGCAGTGCTAGAGATTTCGGGTACGAATCCGAGACCCAGTACTTC. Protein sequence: CSARDFGYESETQYF.